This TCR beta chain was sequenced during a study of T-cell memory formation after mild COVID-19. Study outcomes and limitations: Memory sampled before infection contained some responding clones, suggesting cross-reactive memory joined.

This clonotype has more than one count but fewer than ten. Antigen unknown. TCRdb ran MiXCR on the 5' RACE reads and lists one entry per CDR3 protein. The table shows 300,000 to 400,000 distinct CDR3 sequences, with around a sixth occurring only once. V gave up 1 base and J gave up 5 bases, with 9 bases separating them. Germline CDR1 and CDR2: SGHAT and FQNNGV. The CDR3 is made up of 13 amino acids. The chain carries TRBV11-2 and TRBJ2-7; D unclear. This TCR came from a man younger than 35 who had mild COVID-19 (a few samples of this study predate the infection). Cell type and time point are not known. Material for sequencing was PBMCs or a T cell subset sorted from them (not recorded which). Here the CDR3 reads CASSLGSRNEQYF. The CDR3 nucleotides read TGTGCCAGCAGCTTAGGTTCAAGGAACGAGCAGTACTTC.